This entry concerns a single T cell receptor (beta chain). Its antigen remains unidentified. V shed 3 bases and J shed 3 bases, with 15 bases lying between them. The CDR3 runs to 15 residues. This sample is drawn from a study of post-analysis software for immune sequencing data. Study context: Some patients lacked subtype; others had relapsing-remitting, secondary progressive or progressive-relapsing disease.

The library was made from cDNA and included unique molecular identifiers. A single record per CDR3 protein comes from TCRdb applying MiXCR to the PCR reads. Seen here are around 440,000 distinct CDR3 sequences, roughly 46% observed once, and the top ten hold 9% to 13%. Study-wide findings and caveats: There were a handful of TRBV segments more frequent in patients than controls, and TRBV5-6, TRBV5-1 and TRBV20-1 were among them.

The chain is built from TRBV12-3 or TRBV12-4 and TRBJ2-7; D gene uncertain. The receptor was derived from a girl aged 10 to 17 with multiple sclerosis. Sequencing used blood. The CDR3 DNA follows: TGTGCCAGCAGTTTTCGGTGGGCCCCAAACTACGAGCAGTACTTC. Its translation: CASSFRWAPNYEQYF.